This T cell receptor beta chain emerged from a study of vaccination effects on CD4 cells after COVID-19. Here immunoSEQ multiplex PCR was the method, and the copy in TCRdb shows in-frame clones only, minus some. The sample has tens of thousands of clones, under 85% seen once. Remarks on this clone: Its antigen is not known.

Expansion of antigen-specific CD4+ T cells with viral peptide pools was carried out by the ViraFEST assay before sequencing. CD4+ T cell isolation took place after 10 days of culture. Prior SARS-CoV-2 infection was absent in the vaccine recipients, as shown by negative nucleocapsid antibodies. This CDR3 region has 17 residues. Germline lookup yields CDR1 SGHRS and CDR2 YFSETQ. V was clipped by 0 bases and J by 0 bases, with 13 bases between them. The sample here was CD4+ T cells from PBMCs cultured with HCoV-NL63 spike peptides, taken before COVID-19 vaccination. The clonotype originates from a human donor who received a COVID-19 vaccine. This rearrangement joins TRBV5-1 to TRBJ1-3; D ambiguous. The CDR3 nucleotides are TGCGCCAGCAGCTTGGACCTCGGGGTCAGCTCTGGAAACACCATATATTTT. Translating gives CASSLDLGVSSGNTIYF. Full variable domain (remainder filled in from reference TRBV5-1 and TRBJ1-3): KAGVTQTPRYLIKTRGQQVTLSCSPISGHRSVSWYQQTPGQGLQFLFEYFSETQRNKGNFPGRFSGRQFSNSRSEMNVSTLELGDSALYLCASSLDLGVSSGNTIYFGEGSWLTVV.